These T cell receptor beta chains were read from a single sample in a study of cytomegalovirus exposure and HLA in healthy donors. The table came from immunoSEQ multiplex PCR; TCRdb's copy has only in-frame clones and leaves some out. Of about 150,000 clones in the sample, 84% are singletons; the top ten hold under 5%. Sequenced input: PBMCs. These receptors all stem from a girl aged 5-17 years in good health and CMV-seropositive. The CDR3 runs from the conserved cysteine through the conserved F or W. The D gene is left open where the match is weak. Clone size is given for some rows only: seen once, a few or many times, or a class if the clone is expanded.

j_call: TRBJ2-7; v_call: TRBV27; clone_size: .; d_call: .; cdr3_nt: TGTGCCAGCCTTAGGACAGCCAGCTCCTACGAGCAGTACTTC; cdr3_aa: CASLRTASSYEQYF
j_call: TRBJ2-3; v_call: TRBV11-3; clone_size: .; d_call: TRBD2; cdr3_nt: TGTGCCAGCAGCGGATCGGGGGGACTCACAGATACGCAGTATTTT; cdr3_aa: CASSGSGGLTDTQYF
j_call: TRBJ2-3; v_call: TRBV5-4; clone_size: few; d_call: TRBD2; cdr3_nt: TGTGCCAGCAATAGCGGGGGTCGGGGCACAGATACGCAGTATTTT; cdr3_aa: CASNSGGRGTDTQYF
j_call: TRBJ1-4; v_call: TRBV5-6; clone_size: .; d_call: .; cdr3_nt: TGTGCCAGCAGTTTGGATGGCGAAAAACTGTTTTTT; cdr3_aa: CASSLDGEKLFF
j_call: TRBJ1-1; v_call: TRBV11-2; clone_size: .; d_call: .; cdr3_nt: TGTGCCAGCAGCCTCAAGAGGAACACTGAGGCTTTCTTT; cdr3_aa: CASSLKRNTEAFF
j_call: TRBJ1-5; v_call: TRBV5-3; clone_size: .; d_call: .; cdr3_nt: TGTGCCAGAAGCTTCCGGACTTGGGTTAGTCTTACTAATCAGCCCCAGCATTTT; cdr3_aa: CARSFRTWVSLTNQPQHF
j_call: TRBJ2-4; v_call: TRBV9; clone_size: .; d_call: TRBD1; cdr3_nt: TGTGCCAGCAGCGTAAACAGGGGAAAAAACATTCAGTACTTC; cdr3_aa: CASSVNRGKNIQYF
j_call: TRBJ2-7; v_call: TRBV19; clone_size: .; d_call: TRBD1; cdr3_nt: TGTGCCAGTAGCCCCGGGACAGGGTACGAGCAGTACTTC; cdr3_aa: CASSPGTGYEQYF
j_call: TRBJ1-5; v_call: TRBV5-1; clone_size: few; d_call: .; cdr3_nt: TGCGCCAGCAGCTTGGGGGGGCCCCCTGGGAGCAATCAGCCCCAGCATTTT; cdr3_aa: CASSLGGPPGSNQPQHF
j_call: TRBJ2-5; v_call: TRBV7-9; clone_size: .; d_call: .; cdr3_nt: TGTGCCAGCAGCCCACGCGCGAGTCTGGAGACCCAGTACTTC; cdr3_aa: CASSPRASLETQYF
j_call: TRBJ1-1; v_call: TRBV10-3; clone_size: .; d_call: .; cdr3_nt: TGTGCCATCAGGGGTCAGGGGCGATACACTGAAGCTTTCTTT; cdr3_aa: CAIRGQGRYTEAFF
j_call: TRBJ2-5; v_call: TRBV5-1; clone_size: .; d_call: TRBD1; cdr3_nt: TGCGCCAGCAGCTCCGGGACAGGGGTCGTGGGAGAGACCCAGTACTTC; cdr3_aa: CASSSGTGVVGETQYF
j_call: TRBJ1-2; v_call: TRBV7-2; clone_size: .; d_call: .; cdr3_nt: TGTGCCAGCAGCTTAGGGCGGTATGGCTACACCTTC; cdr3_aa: CASSLGRYGYTF
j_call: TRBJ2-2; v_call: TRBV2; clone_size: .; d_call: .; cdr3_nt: TGTGCCAGCAGTTCCGCCGGGGAGCTGTTTTTT; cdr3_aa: CASSSAGELFF
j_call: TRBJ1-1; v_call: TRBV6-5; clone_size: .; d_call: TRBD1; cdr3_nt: TGTGCCAGCGGGGACAGGGGGCGATCTGAAGCTTTCTTT; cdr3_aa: CASGDRGRSEAFF
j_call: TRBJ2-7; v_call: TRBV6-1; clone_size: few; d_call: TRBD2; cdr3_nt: TGTGCCAGCAGTGAAATTGCGGGGGGGCCCGCCGAGCAGTACTTC; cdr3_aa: CASSEIAGGPAEQYF
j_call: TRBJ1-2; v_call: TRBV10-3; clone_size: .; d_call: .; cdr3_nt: TGTGCCATCAGTGAGTTAAAGGAGGGACGGGGCTACACCTTC; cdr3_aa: CAISELKEGRGYTF
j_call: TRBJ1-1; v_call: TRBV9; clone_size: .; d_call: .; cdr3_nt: TGTGCCAGCAGCCCCCGTTTAGGAGGGAACACTGAAGCTTTCTTT; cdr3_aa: CASSPRLGGNTEAFF
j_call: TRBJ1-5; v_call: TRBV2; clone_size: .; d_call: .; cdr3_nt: TGTGCCAGCAGTTGGGGCAGGGGAAATCAGCCCCAGCATTTT; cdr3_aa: CASSWGRGNQPQHF
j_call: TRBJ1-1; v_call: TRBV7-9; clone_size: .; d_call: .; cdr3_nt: TGTGCCAGCAGCTTAGCCGGGGGGGGTTTAGCTTTCTTT; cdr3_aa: CASSLAGGGLAFF
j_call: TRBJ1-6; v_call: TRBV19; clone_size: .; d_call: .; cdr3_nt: TGTGCCAGTAGGACAGTTAATCAGTCACCCCTCCACTTT; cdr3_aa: CASRTVNQSPLHF
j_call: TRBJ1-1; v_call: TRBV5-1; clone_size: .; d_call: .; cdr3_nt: TGCGCCAGCAGCAATCCACTAAACACTGAAGCTTTCTTT; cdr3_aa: CASSNPLNTEAFF
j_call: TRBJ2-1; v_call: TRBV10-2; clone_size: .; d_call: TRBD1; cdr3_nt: TGCGCCAGCAGTGAGTCGACAGGGAGTCGGTTGCACAATGAGCAGTTCTTC; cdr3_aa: CASSESTGSRLHNEQFF
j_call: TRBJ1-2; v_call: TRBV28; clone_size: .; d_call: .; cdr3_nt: TGTGCGCTTGATTTGGGCCATGGCTACACCTTC; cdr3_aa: CALDLGHGYTF
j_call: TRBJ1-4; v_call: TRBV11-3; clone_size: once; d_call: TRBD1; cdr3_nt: TGTGCCAGCAGCTTCGGGACAGGGGCTAATGAAAAACTGTTTTTT; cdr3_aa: CASSFGTGANEKLFF
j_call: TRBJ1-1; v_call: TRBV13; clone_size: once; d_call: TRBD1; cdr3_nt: TGTGCCAGCAGCTTAAGGGGGCCATCCACTGAAGCTTTCTTT; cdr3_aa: CASSLRGPSTEAFF
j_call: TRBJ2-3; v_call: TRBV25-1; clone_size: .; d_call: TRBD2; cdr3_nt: TGTGCCAGCAGTGAATTCCCCATAGCGGGCCGCACAGATACGCAGTATTTT; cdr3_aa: CASSEFPIAGRTDTQYF
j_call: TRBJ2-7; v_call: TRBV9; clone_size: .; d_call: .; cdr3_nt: TGTGCCAGCAGCCCGGCGACTGAGACCTACGAGCAGTACTTC; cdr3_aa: CASSPATETYEQYF
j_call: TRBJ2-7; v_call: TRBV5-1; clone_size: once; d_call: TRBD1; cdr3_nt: TGCGCCAGCAGCTTGACAACCGGGACAGTCTCCTACGAGCAGTACTTC; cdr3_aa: CASSLTTGTVSYEQYF
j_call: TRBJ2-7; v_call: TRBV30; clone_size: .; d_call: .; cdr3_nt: TGTGCCTGGAGTATCGGCAGGGGCGGGTACGAGCAGTACTTC; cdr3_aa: CAWSIGRGGYEQYF
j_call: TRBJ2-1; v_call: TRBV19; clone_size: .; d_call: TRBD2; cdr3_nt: TGTGCCAGTAAAGGCGGGGGGGCGTACAATGAGCAGTTCTTC; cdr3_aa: CASKGGGAYNEQFF
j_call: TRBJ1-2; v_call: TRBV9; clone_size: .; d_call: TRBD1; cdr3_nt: TGTGCCAGCAGCGTAGCTACTGATATCGGGGACAGCCAGATATCTAACTATGGCTACACCTTC; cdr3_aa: CASSVATDIGDSQISNYGYTF
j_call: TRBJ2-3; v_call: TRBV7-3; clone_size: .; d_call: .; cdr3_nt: TGTGCCAGCAGCTCCCCGGACAGCCGCACAGATACGCAGTATTTT; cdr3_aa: CASSSPDSRTDTQYF
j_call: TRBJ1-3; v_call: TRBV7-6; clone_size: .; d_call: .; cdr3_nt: TGTGCCAGCAGCCCCCAGGGAAACACCATATATTTT; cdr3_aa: CASSPQGNTIYF
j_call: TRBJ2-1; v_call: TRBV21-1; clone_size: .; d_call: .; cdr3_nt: TGTGCCAGCAGCAAAGAGACAGGGGCGGCCACCTACAATGAGCAGTTCTTC; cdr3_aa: CASSKETGAATYNEQFF
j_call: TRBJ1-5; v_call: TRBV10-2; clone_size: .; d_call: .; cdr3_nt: TGCGCCAGCACGGGGGGGGGTTCGGGTCAGCCCCAGCATTTT; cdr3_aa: CASTGGGSGQPQHF
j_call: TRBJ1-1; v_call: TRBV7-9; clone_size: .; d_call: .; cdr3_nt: TGTGCCACCCCGTATGAGCTTAACACTGAAGCTTTCTTT; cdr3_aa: CATPYELNTEAFF
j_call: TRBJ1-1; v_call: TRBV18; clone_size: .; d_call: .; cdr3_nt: TGTGCCAGCTCACCGAGGGAGGGCACTGAAGCTTTCTTT; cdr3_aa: CASSPREGTEAFF
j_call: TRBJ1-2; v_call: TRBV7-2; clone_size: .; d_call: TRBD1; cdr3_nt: TGTGCCAGCAGCTCAGACAGGGGGACCAGGGGCTACACCTTC; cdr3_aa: CASSSDRGTRGYTF
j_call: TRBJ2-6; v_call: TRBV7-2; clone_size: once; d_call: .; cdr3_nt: TGTGCCAGCAGCTTAGTTGGCCTGACATCCTCTGGGGCCAACGTCCTGACTTTC; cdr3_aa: CASSLVGLTSSGANVLTF
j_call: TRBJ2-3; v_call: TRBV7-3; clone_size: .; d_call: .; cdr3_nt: TGTGCCAGCGATGAGGGCCCGCGCACAGATACGCAGTATTTT; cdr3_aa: CASDEGPRTDTQYF
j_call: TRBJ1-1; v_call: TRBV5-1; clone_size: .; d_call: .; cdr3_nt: TGCGCCAGCAGCTTGGGGCCCACGACAGGAAACACTGAAGCTTTCTTT; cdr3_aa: CASSLGPTTGNTEAFF
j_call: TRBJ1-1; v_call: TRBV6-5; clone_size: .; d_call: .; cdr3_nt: TGTGCCAGCAGCCCGCTGGCCGAGGCAAAGACTGAAGCTTTCTTT; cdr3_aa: CASSPLAEAKTEAFF
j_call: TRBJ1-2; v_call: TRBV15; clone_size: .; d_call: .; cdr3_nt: TGTGCCACCAGCAGACCCTTACTAGGGAGTGGCTACACCTTC; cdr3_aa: CATSRPLLGSGYTF
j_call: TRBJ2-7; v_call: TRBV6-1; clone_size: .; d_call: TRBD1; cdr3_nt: TGTGCCAGCAGTACACGGACAGGGGGATTTTCCGAGCAGTACTTC; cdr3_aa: CASSTRTGGFSEQYF
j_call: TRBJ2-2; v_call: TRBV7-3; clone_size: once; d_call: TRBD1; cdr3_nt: TGTGCCAGCAGCTTGTTGGGGCCGGGACAGAGCTACACCGGGGAGCTGTTTTTT; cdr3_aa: CASSLLGPGQSYTGELFF
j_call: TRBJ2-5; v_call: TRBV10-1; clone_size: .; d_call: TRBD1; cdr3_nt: TGCGCCAGCAGTGAGACCGGGACAGGGGCACAAGAGACCCAGTACTTC; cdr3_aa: CASSETGTGAQETQYF
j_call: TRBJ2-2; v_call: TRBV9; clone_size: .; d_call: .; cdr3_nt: TGTGCCAGCAGCCCTCATGGGGTGGGGGGACCCGGGGAGCTGTTTTTT; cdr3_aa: CASSPHGVGGPGELFF